What follows are 2 T cell receptor beta chains derived from one specimen sequenced in a study of Ad26.COV2.S vaccination and SARS-CoV-2 variants. Indicated treatment: some 20 received Ad26.COV2.S at low or high dose, single or two shots; about 5 received placebo; per-sample allocation not given. The investigators took samples on day 63 after the first vaccine or placebo injection. Using immunoSEQ multiplex PCR, the repertoire was profiled, and TCRdb retains in-frame clones only, with some absent. The data hold 300,000 to 350,000 clones, with around nine tenths observed a single time. The sample consisted of peripheral blood, taken in a trial of Ad26.COV2.S vaccine versus placebo. The receptors were gathered from a person between 18 and 65 years old who received the Ad26.COV2.S COVID-19 vaccine or a placebo.

CDR3: CASSQGRHRREWQETQYF. CDR3 DNA: TGCGCCAGCAGCCAAGGGCGCCATCGGAGGGAGTGGCAAGAGACCCAGTACTTC. The V call is TRBV4-3, the J call TRBJ2-5; perhaps TRBD2 as D (6 bases). Trimming took 1 base from V and 2 from J, leaving 20 bases between them. Looked up from germline, CDR1 is LGHNA and CDR2 is YSLEER. The CDR3 is made up of 18 amino acids.

The chain carries TRBV27 and TRBJ2-1, with D tentatively TRBD2 (5 bases). Trimming took off 5 bases at V and 9 bases at J, with 17 bases between the two ends. Germline V gives CDR1 MNHEY, CDR2 SMNVEV (reference sequence). The CDR3 sequence is 14 residues long. Written as DNA, the CDR3 is TGTGCCAGCAGTCACGGGGTTGTTTTCGGTGAGCAGTTCTTC. Its protein product is CASSHGVVFGEQFF.